This is a list of T cell receptor beta chains from one sample in a study of regulatory T cells in long-lasting Graves disease. MiXCR, applied by TCRdb to the multiplex PCR reads, yields one record per CDR3 protein. The repertoire holds over 350,000 distinct CDR3 sequences, with about 20% as singletons. Sequenced material: peripheral blood mononuclear cells (PBMCs), taken when the disease was refractory, from a patient treated with antithyroid drugs. These receptors were collected from a female donor with Graves disease. Each CDR3 is given with its conserved first and last residue. The order of the fields is J gene, clone size, V gene, D gene, CDR3 DNA, CDR3 protein. A D gene is named only where the DNA matches it firmly. Size is stated for part of the rows, as once, few or many counts, or as a class when the clone is expanded.

j_call: TRBJ2-2
clone_size: few
v_call: TRBV10-3
d_call: .
cdr3_nt: TGTGCCATCAGTGAGGGACTGCAACGGACCGGGGAGCTGTTTTTT
cdr3_aa: CAISEGLQRTGELFF

j_call: TRBJ2-7
clone_size: .
v_call: TRBV13
d_call: TRBD2
cdr3_nt: TGTGCCAGCAGCCCCGCGGGAGGGAGTTCCTACGAGCAGTACTTC
cdr3_aa: CASSPAGGSSYEQYF

j_call: TRBJ2-7
clone_size: .
v_call: TRBV12-3/TRBV12-4
d_call: TRBD2
cdr3_nt: TGTGCCAGCAGTGGTAGCGGGAGGGCCTACGAGCAGTACTTC
cdr3_aa: CASSGSGRAYEQYF

j_call: TRBJ2-3
clone_size: few
v_call: TRBV20-1
d_call: .
cdr3_nt: TGCAGTGCGGGAGCAGGGATCACAGATACGCAGTATTTT
cdr3_aa: CSAGAGITDTQYF

j_call: TRBJ2-7
clone_size: many
v_call: TRBV27
d_call: .
cdr3_nt: TGTGCCAGCAGTTTATTCCGGGAAGGGTGGAACGAGCAGTACTTC
cdr3_aa: CASSLFREGWNEQYF

j_call: TRBJ1-4
clone_size: .
v_call: TRBV3-1
d_call: .
cdr3_nt: TGTGCCAGCAGCCAAGGTGGCGAGGTGAGCGAAAAACTGTTTTTT
cdr3_aa: CASSQGGEVSEKLFF

j_call: TRBJ1-3
clone_size: few
v_call: TRBV4-3
d_call: .
cdr3_nt: TGCGCCAGCAGCCAAGATTTTCGACAGGCCAACTCTGGAAACACCATATATTTT
cdr3_aa: CASSQDFRQANSGNTIYF

j_call: TRBJ2-3
clone_size: once
v_call: TRBV12-3/TRBV12-4
d_call: .
cdr3_nt: TGTGCCAGCAGCACCCGGACGAGCAGAGATACGCAGTATTTT
cdr3_aa: CASSTRTSRDTQYF

j_call: TRBJ2-4
clone_size: few
v_call: TRBV5-4
d_call: TRBD1
cdr3_nt: TGTGCCACCTCGACAGGGGGTGAAAACATTCAGTACTTC
cdr3_aa: CATSTGGENIQYF

j_call: TRBJ2-1
clone_size: .
v_call: TRBV6-1
d_call: .
cdr3_nt: TGTGCCAGCAGCACTAGCTCCGGGAATGAGCAGTTCTTC
cdr3_aa: CASSTSSGNEQFF

j_call: TRBJ1-1
clone_size: few
v_call: TRBV29-1
d_call: .
cdr3_nt: TGCAGCGTTCGACCCTACACGGACACTGAAGCTTTCTTT
cdr3_aa: CSVRPYTDTEAFF

j_call: TRBJ2-7
clone_size: .
v_call: TRBV18
d_call: TRBD2
cdr3_nt: TGTGCCAGCTCACCGGGCGGGAGGAGCAGCGAGCAGTACTTC
cdr3_aa: CASSPGGRSSEQYF

j_call: TRBJ2-7
clone_size: .
v_call: TRBV7-2
d_call: TRBD2
cdr3_nt: TGTGCCAGCAGCTTACGCCGAGGGGCGGGAGAAGGGCAGTACTTC
cdr3_aa: CASSLRRGAGEGQYF

j_call: TRBJ1-1
clone_size: few
v_call: TRBV20-1
d_call: .
cdr3_nt: TGCAGTGCTGGACAACAGGGTCCGGACACTGAAGCTTTCTTT
cdr3_aa: CSAGQQGPDTEAFF

j_call: TRBJ2-1
clone_size: .
v_call: TRBV20-1
d_call: .
cdr3_nt: TGCAGTGCCCGACGTTACCGTTTAAATGAGCAGTTCTTC
cdr3_aa: CSARRYRLNEQFF

j_call: TRBJ1-2
clone_size: many
v_call: TRBV28
d_call: .
cdr3_nt: TGTGCCAGCAATCGGGGAGAGGACTATGGCTACACCTTC
cdr3_aa: CASNRGEDYGYTF